Listed here are 5 T cell receptor beta chains from one sample, sequenced in a study of CD8+ T cells in alopecia areata. Reverse transcribed after extraction, RNA yielded cDNA as the sequencing template. Here immunoSEQ multiplex PCR was the method, and the copy in TCRdb shows in-frame clones only, minus some. The sample holds 150,000 to 200,000 clones, about 60% seen once. Specified treatment: oral pan-JAK inhibitor, 5-10 mg twice daily. Sample: CD8+ T cells sorted from blood, taken at week 24, from a patient treated with tofacitinib. The receptors were sampled from a human donor with alopecia areata.

This clone was detected only a few times. The genes are TRBV10-3 and TRBJ2-1, with D possibly being TRBD1 (6 bases). V was clipped by 7 bases and J by 8 bases, with 15 bases between them. This CDR3 region has 13 residues. The V gene's germline CDR1 is ENHRY and CDR2 SYGVKD. The CDR3 reads CAITQGGKDEQFF. The CDR3, as DNA: TGTGCCATCACTCAAGGGGGTAAAGATGAGCAGTTCTTC.

This clone was seen a handful of times. The chain carries TRBV6-6 and TRBJ2-7, with 10 nucleotides matching TRBD2. After removal of 6 bases from V and 0 bases from J, the junction contained 5 bases not matched to a gene. Germline-derived CDR1 and CDR2 are MNHNY and SVGAGI (reference sequence). The CDR3 has 15 amino acids. DNA for the CDR3: TGTGCCAGCAGACCCCTAGCGGGGGACTCCTACGAGCAGTACTTC. Translated: CASRPLAGDSYEQYF.

The rearrangement joins TRBV27 to TRBJ1-2; D is possibly TRBD1 (6 bases). V was shortened by 5 bases and J by 6 bases, with 19 bases between the two germline ends. The CDR3 totals 15 residues. Germline CDR1 is MNHEY and CDR2 is SMNVEV (reference sequence). The CDR3 DNA follows: TGTGCCAGCAGTACCCCCGGGACACCAACCCATGGCTACACCTTC. It translates to CASSTPGTPTHGYTF.

Notes on this clone: Different DNA sequences within this sample yield the same CDR3. This chain uses TRBV30 with TRBJ2-7; no clear D gene. Trimming took off 3 bases at V and 0 bases at J, with 3 bases between the two ends. Germline-derived CDR1 and CDR2 are GTSNPN and SVGIG (reference sequence). This CDR3 comprises 11 residues. The CDR3 nucleotides are TGTGCCTGGAGGGACTCCTACGAGCAGTACTTC. Its protein product is CAWRDSYEQYF.

To note about this clone: Other nucleotide sequences from this sample produce the same CDR3. This sequence joins TRBV5-6 and TRBJ2-7, with 9 bases that match TRBD1. The CDR3 totals 14 residues. J gave up 4 bases and V 2 bases, and 4 bases lay outside the gene matches. CDR1 is SGHDT, CDR2 YYEEEE, per germline. Here the CDR3 reads CASSFGTGNYEQYF. Here the CDR3 DNA reads TGTGCCAGCAGCTTCGGGACAGGGAATTACGAGCAGTACTTC. Full variable domain (missing parts from reference TRBV5-6 and TRBJ2-7): DAGVTQSPTHLIKTRGQQVTLRCSPKSGHDTVSWYQQALGQGPQFIFQYYEEEERQRGNFPDRFSGHQFPNYSSELNVNALLLGDSALYLCASSFGTGNYEQYFGPGTRLTVT.